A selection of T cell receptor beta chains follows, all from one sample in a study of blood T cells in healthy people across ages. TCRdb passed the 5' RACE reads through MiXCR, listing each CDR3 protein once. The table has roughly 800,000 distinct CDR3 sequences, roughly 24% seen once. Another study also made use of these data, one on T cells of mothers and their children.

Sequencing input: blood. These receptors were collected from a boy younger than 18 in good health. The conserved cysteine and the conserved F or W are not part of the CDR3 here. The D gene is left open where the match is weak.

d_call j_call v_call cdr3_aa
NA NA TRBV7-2 ASSLARESQY
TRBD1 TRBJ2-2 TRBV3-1 ASSRTGTIGELF
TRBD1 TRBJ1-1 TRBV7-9 ASILGQGNTEAF
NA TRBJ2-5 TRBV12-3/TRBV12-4 ASSLIGTAQETQY
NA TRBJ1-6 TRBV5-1 ASSLSARGSPLH
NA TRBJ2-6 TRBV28 ASSTQAAGANVLT
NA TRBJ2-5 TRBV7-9 ASSPRSGPQETQY
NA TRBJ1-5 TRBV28 ASSDNQPQH
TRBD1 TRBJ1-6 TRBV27 ASSGTGEPAPLH
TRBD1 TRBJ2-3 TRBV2 ASSVGQSTDTQY
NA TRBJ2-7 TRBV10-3 ATVEQSSYEQY
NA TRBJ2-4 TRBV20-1 SASTGLAKNIQY
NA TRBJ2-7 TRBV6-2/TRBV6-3 ASNRPSSYEQY
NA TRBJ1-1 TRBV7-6 ASRPTGNTEAF
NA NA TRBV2 ASSDGSSNEQF